Presented here are 29 T cell receptor beta chains from one specimen sequenced in a study of T cells after yellow fever vaccination. TCRdb re-called the 5' RACE reads with MiXCR, one entry per CDR3 protein. The data show roughly 300,000 distinct CDR3 sequences, approximately 7% seen once. The starting material was PBMCs, obtained around 45 days after the first yellow fever vaccination. These receptors all stem from a man in his late teens or twenties who received the YFV17D yellow fever vaccine.

This chain connects TRBV5-1 to TRBJ1-1; maybe TRBD1 (5 bases). This CDR3 contains 15 residues. Germline CDR1 is SGHRS and CDR2 is YFSETQ. Trimming took 0 bases from V and 7 from J, leaving 16 bases between them. Written as DNA, the CDR3 is TGCGCCAGCAGCTTGGCCAAACCCTCTGGGGGTGAAGCTTTCTTT. This translates into CASSLAKPSGGEAFF.

The chain combines TRBV9 with TRBJ1-4; D is perhaps TRBD1 (5 bases). The germline CDR1 and CDR2 sequences are SGDLS and YYNGEE. This CDR3 has 15 amino acids. Trimming removed 0 bases at V and 8 bases at J, with 14 bases between. The CDR3 region has the DNA TGTGCCAGCAGCGTAGGAGGGGCCGCCGGAGAAAAACTGTTTTTT. Translation gives CASSVGGAAGEKLFF.

This clonotype has a handful of counts. The rearrangement joins TRBV18 to TRBJ2-6; the D is unclear. The CDR3 covers 14 residues. The germline V gene has CDR1 KGHSH and CDR2 LQKENI. V was pared by 5 bases and J by 2 bases, with 7 bases between. The CDR3 loop reads CASSVRAGANVLTF. CDR3 DNA sequence: TGTGCCAGCTCAGTCCGGGCTGGGGCCAACGTCCTGACTTTC.

This clonotype has ten or more counts. This sequence joins TRBV20-1 and TRBJ2-3; D perhaps matches TRBD2 (6 bases). V was cut by 0 bases and J by 0 bases, with 10 bases left in between. The germline V gene encodes CDR1 DFQATT and CDR2 SNEGSKA (reference sequence). This CDR3 is 15 amino acids long. The CDR3 DNA follows: TGCAGTGCTAGAGATTTAGCGGCGAGCACAGATACGCAGTATTTT. Translating it yields CSARDLAASTDTQYF.

This clonotype has a count of ten or more. This chain's CDR3 is CASSWGIDDQYF. For the CDR3, the DNA is TGCGCCAGCAGCTGGGGAATTGATGACCAGTACTTC. This chain connects TRBV5-1 to TRBJ2-5; D ambiguous. V lost 3 bases and J lost 10, with 13 bases in between. In germline, CDR1 is SGHRS, CDR2 YFSETQ. The CDR3 covers 12 residues. The whole variable domain, filled in from reference TRBV5-1 and TRBJ2-5, reads KAGVTQTPRYLIKTRGQQVTLSCSPISGHRSVSWYQQTPGQGLQFLFEYFSETQRNKGNFPGRFSGRQFSNSRSEMNVSTLELGDSALYLCASSWGIDDQYFGPGTRLLVL.

The table lists this clonotype with a few counts. The chain carries TRBV18 and TRBJ2-4; 7 bases fit TRBD1. The CDR3 loop spans 18 amino acids. In germline, CDR1 is KGHSH, CDR2 LQKENI. Trimming cost V 1 base and J 2 bases; bases outside gene matches: 11. In DNA form, the CDR3 reads TGTGCCAGCTCACCACTGGAGACAGGGTTGAGAACCAAAAACATTCAGTACTTC. Translated, it gives CASSPLETGLRTKNIQYF.

This clonotype was counted many times. The rearrangement joins TRBV5-5 to TRBJ2-4; 8 bases agree with TRBD2. Germline CDR1 reads SGHKS; CDR2 reads YYEKEE (reference sequence). J was trimmed by 2 bases and V by 4 bases; bases with no gene match: 5. This CDR3 contains 15 residues. CDR3 loop: CASSRREGSKNIQYF. CDR3 in DNA: TGTGCCAGCAGCCGACGGGAGGGTTCCAAAAACATTCAGTACTTC.

This rearrangement joins TRBV4-2 to TRBJ2-3; D gene uncertain. The CDR3 is made up of 13 amino acids. Trimming took off 4 bases at V and 4 bases at J, with 9 bases between the two ends. Germline V gene lookup returns CDR1 LGHNA and CDR2 YNFKEQ. The CDR3 is CASSPIEADTQYF. CDR3 nucleotide sequence: TGTGCCAGCAGCCCAATAGAAGCAGATACGCAGTATTTT.

This clonotype was detected a few times. CDR3 region: CASSSLVDTQYF. In DNA, the CDR3 is TGTGCCAGCAGTTCCCTCGTGGATACGCAGTATTTT. This chain uses TRBV6-2 or TRBV6-3 with TRBJ2-3; D is ambiguous. The CDR3 has 12 residues. Trimming removed 4 bases at V and 6 bases at J, with 8 bases between. Germline V gives CDR1 MNHEY, CDR2 SVGEGT.

The chain uses TRBV6-1 and TRBJ2-3; 13 bases line up with TRBD2. Germline lookup yields CDR1 MNHNS and CDR2 SASEGT. V trimming: 6 bases; J trimming: 2 bases; junction bases outside the gene matches: 8. This CDR3 is built from 17 residues. In nucleotides, the CDR3 is TGTGCCAGCAGCTCGGGACTAGCGGGGCTGTTCACAGATACGCAGTATTTT. Its protein is CASSSGLAGLFTDTQYF.

This clonotype has just a few counts. In nucleotides, the CDR3 is TGTGCCAGCAGTTTAACCCAGGGGACAGATACGCAGTATTTT. Its translation: CASSLTQGTDTQYF. The chain uses TRBV27 and TRBJ2-3; possible D gene TRBD1, 6 bases. The CDR3 contains 14 residues. CDR1 and CDR2 (germline): MNHEY, SMNVEV (reference sequence). Trimming cost V 2 bases and J 3 bases, with 9 bases left between them.

This chain links TRBV6-6 with TRBJ2-7; D unclear. The CDR3 length is 13 residues. From germline, CDR1 is MNHNY and CDR2 SVGAGI (reference sequence). Trimming removed 5 bases from V and 1 base from J, with 9 bases in between. The CDR3 region is CASSGPGSYEQYV. In DNA form, the CDR3 reads TGTGCCAGCAGTGGCCCCGGGTCCTACGAGCAGTACGTC.

This clonotype was seen repeatedly, ten times or more. The rearrangement uses TRBV10-3 and TRBJ2-3, with 12 bases matching TRBD1. CDR1 ENHRY and CDR2 SYGVKD come from the germline V gene. The CDR3 sequence is 18 residues long. The junction had 15 bases not matched to a gene; V was cut back by 7 bases and J by 4 bases. The CDR3 region has the DNA TGTGCCATCACCAAAGAGACCCGGGACAGGGGGCGGGCAGATACGCAGTATTTT. Encoded protein: CAITKETRDRGRADTQYF.

In this sample, this clonotype turned up a few times. The J gene is TRBJ2-6, the V gene TRBV27; D unresolved. Germline CDR1 reads MNHEY; CDR2 reads SMNVEV (reference sequence). The CDR3 extends over 14 amino acids. The germline V and J ends were trimmed by 6 bases and 4 bases, with 10 bases remaining between them. The DNA of the CDR3 is TGTGCCAGCAGCTCCGCCCCGGGGGCCAACGTCCTGACTTTC. Translating it yields CASSSAPGANVLTF.

This clonotype was detected a few times. This sequence joins TRBV12-3 or TRBV12-4 and TRBJ1-5; the D gene is possibly TRBD1 (6 bases). The CDR3 loop spans 14 amino acids. Trimming took 8 bases from V and 2 from J, leaving 13 bases between them. The CDR3 loop reads CASGQNLGNQPQHF. The CDR3 DNA reads as TGTGCCAGCGGACAGAATCTGGGCAATCAGCCCCAGCATTTT.

This clonotype was counted ten times or more. The J gene is TRBJ2-3, the V gene TRBV12-3 or TRBV12-4; tentative D call: TRBD2 (6 bases). The CDR3 runs to 14 residues. Deletions cut 2 bases from V and 4 bases from J, with 10 bases between. For the CDR3, the DNA is TGTGCCAGCAGTTTACGGGGCGGGGCAGATACGCAGTATTTT. This codes for CASSLRGGADTQYF.

The chain recombines TRBV7-8 with TRBJ1-1, with D perhaps TRBD1 (6 bases). Trimming removed 3 bases from V and 2 bases from J, with 13 bases in between. Per germline, CDR1 SGHVS and CDR2 FQNEAQ. This CDR3 spans 15 amino acids. CDR3 DNA sequence: TGTGCCAGCAGCTTCCCGGGGGGGGGCAACACTGAAGCTTTCTTT. Protein sequence: CASSFPGGGNTEAFF. Full variable domain (rest looked up from reference TRBV7-8 and TRBJ1-1): GAGVSQSPRYKVAKRGQDVALRCDPISGHVSLFWYQQALGQGPEFLTYFQNEAQLDKSGLPSDRFFAERPEGSVSTLKIQRTQQEDSAVYLCASSFPGGGNTEAFFGQGTRLTVV.

The gene calls are TRBV7-2 and TRBJ2-3; D is ambiguous. This CDR3 comprises 14 residues. Trimming took off 2 bases at V and 1 base at J, with 7 bases between the two ends. The V gene's germline CDR1 is SGHTA and CDR2 FQGNSA. The CDR3 loop reads CASSLYLRTDTQYF. For the CDR3, the DNA is TGTGCCAGCAGCTTATATCTCCGCACAGATACGCAGTATTTT.

This clonotype was detected many times. The chain employs TRBV5-1 and TRBJ1-1, with 7 bases that match TRBD1. Germline values: CDR1 SGHRS, CDR2 YFSETQ. Trimming at V came to 4 bases and at J to 1 base, leaving 4 bases not matched to a gene. The CDR3 runs to 14 residues. CDR3 nucleotide sequence: TGCGCCAGCAGCCCGGGACAGCCGAACACTGAAGCTTTCTTT. It is translated as CASSPGQPNTEAFF.

This clonotype was seen ten or more times. The rearrangement joins TRBV7-2 to TRBJ2-1; a weak D match, TRBD1 (6 bases). V was shortened by 2 bases and J by 9 bases, with 17 bases between the two germline ends. CDR3 length: 15 amino acids. CDR1 and CDR2 from the germline V gene are SGHTA and FQGNSA. The CDR3 protein is CASSLWGQGWSEQFF. CDR3 bases: TGTGCCAGCAGCTTATGGGGCCAGGGGTGGAGTGAGCAGTTCTTC. Full variable domain (outside the CDR3, taken from reference TRBV7-2 and TRBJ2-1): GAGVSQSPSNKVTEKGKDVELRCDPISGHTALYWYRQSLGQGLEFLIYFQGNSAPDKSGLPSDRFSAERTGGSVSTLTIQRTQQEDSAVYLCASSLWGQGWSEQFFGPGTRLTVL.

The chain combines TRBV12-3 or TRBV12-4 with TRBJ2-7; D is uncertain. Trimming left V 6 bases short and J 6 bases short, with 15 bases between. The CDR3 contains 13 residues. The CDR3 DNA follows: TGTGCCAGCAGCTCATTTCTGGCGGCCGAGCAGTACGTC. It is translated as CASSSFLAAEQYV.

The rearrangement uses TRBV20-1 and TRBJ2-1, with D perhaps TRBD2 (5 bases). This CDR3 contains 17 residues. Germline CDR1 and CDR2: DFQATT and SNEGSKA (reference sequence). V lost 4 bases, J lost 4 bases, and 23 bases lay in between. As DNA, the CDR3 is TGCAGTGCTATAAATACCGGCGTTGCGGGCCTATACAATGAGCAGTTCTTC. Protein product: CSAINTGVAGLYNEQFF.

V usage is TRBV10-3 and J usage is TRBJ2-3; 9 nucleotides match TRBD2. After removal of 6 bases from V and 5 bases from J, the junction contained 6 bases not matched to a gene. Germline V gene lookup returns CDR1 ENHRY and CDR2 SYGVKD. CDR3 size: 14 residues. DNA of the CDR3: TGTGCCATCAGGGACCGACTAGCGGAAGATACGCAGTATTTT. Translated, it gives CAIRDRLAEDTQYF.

The J gene is TRBJ2-7, the V gene TRBV11-2; no clear D. Germline V gene sequence: CDR1 SGHAT, CDR2 FQNNGV. CDR3 length: 15 residues. Trimming removed 2 bases from V and 8 bases from J, with 19 bases in between. The CDR3 loop reads CASSLSRLKLVKQYF. The CDR3 DNA reads TGTGCCAGCAGCTTATCGCGGCTAAAGCTCGTGAAGCAGTACTTC.

This clonotype showed up just a few times. This rearrangement joins TRBV20-1 to TRBJ2-7, with 12 bases matching TRBD2. Unmatched junction bases numbered 7, after V lost 1 base and J lost 6 bases. The CDR3 extends over 15 amino acids. CDR1 and CDR2 (germline): DFQATT, SNEGSKA (reference sequence). The CDR3 region is CSARGGTSGGTEQYV. Here the CDR3 DNA reads TGCAGTGCTAGAGGGGGTACTAGCGGGGGGACCGAGCAGTACGTC.

This clonotype came up a few times. The CDR3 is CASSPPGQKYEQYF. Here the CDR3 DNA reads TGTGCCAGCAGTCCGCCGGGACAGAAATACGAGCAGTACTTC. This chain links TRBV6-1 with TRBJ2-7; TRBD1 aligns across 7 bases. V shed 5 bases, J shed 4 bases, and the junction held 8 bases outside the gene matches. This CDR3 spans 14 amino acids. Germline V gene data show CDR1 as MNHNS and CDR2 as SASEGT.

This clonotype has a handful of counts. This chain connects TRBV20-1 to TRBJ2-7, with D hard to call. Trimming shortened V by 1 base and J by 3 bases, and 4 bases separated the two germline ends. Germline loops: CDR1 DFQATT, CDR2 SNEGSKA (reference sequence). This CDR3 has 11 amino acids. DNA of the CDR3: TGCAGTGCTAGAGGTATCTACGAGCAGTACGTC. Protein sequence: CSARGIYEQYV.

A few counts support this clonotype. V and J are TRBV29-1 and TRBJ2-2; D is undetermined. Germline CDR1 and CDR2: SQVTM and ANQGSEA. Between the trimmed V and J ends, which lost 1 base and 13 bases, there was a span of 13 bases. The CDR3 totals 12 residues. CDR3 sequence: CSVEVGGLGLFF. For the CDR3, the DNA is TGCAGCGTTGAAGTCGGCGGTTTAGGGCTGTTTTTT.

This clonotype was observed many times. The CDR3 here is CASSRQGGNNEQFF. The CDR3, as DNA: TGTGCCAGCAGCCGACAGGGGGGGAACAATGAGCAGTTCTTC. The V gene is TRBV11-2, the J gene TRBJ2-1, with TRBD1 matching over 9 bases. Germline assignment: CDR1 SGHAT and CDR2 FQNNGV. This CDR3 is 14 amino acids long. The ends lost 5 bases at V and 5 bases at J; junction bases unmatched: 4. The full variable domain, completed using reference TRBV11-2 and TRBJ2-1, is EAGVAQSPRYKIIEKRQSVAFWCNPISGHATLYWYQQILGQGPKLLIQFQNNGVVDDSQLPKDRFSAERLKGVDSTLKIQPAKLEDSAVYLCASSRQGGNNEQFFGPGTRLTVL.